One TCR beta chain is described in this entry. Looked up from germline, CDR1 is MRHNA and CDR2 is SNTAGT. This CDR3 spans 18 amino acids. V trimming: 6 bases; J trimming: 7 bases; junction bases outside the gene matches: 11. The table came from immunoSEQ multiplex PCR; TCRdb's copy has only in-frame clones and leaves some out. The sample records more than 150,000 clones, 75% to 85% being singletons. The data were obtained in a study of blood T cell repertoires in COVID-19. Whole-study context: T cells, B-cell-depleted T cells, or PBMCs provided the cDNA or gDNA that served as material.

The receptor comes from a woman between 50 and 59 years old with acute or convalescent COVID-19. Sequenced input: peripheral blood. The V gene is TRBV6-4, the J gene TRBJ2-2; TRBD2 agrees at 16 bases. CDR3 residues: CASRNLGLAGGRVGELFF. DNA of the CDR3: TGTGCCAGCAGAAACCTGGGACTAGCGGGGGGGCGTGTCGGGGAGCTGTTTTTT.